Below, one T cell receptor (beta chain) is given with its context. Repertoires were generated with immunoSEQ multiplex PCR, while TCRdb's copy carries only in-frame clones and drops some. The table lists over 150,000 clones, around 92% of them singletons. The germline V gene encodes CDR1 SEHNR and CDR2 FQNEAQ (reference sequence). The CDR3 consists of 13 residues. The germline V and J ends were trimmed by 5 bases and 8 bases, with 15 bases remaining between them. This record belongs to a study of control samples from healthy donors and cancer patients. The source material was blood. The sequence derives from a woman aged 35 to 49 in good health. The V call is TRBV7-9, the J call TRBJ1-2, with D unresolved. CDR3 sequence: CASSPQEGGGYTF. As DNA, the CDR3 is TGTGCCAGCAGCCCTCAGGAAGGAGGCGGCTACACCTTC.